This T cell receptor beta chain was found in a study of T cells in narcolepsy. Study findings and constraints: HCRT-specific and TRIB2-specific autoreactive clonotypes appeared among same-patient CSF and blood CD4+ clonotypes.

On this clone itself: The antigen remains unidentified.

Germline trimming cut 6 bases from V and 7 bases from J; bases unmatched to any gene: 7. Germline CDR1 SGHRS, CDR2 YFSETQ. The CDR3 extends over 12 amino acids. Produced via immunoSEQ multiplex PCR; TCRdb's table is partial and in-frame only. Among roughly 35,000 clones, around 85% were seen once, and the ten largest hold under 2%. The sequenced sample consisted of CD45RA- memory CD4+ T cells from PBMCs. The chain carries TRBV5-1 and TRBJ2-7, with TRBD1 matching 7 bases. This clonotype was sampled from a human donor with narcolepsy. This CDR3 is CASTPPGGEQYF. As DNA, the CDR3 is TGCGCCAGCACCCCCCCAGGGGGAGAGCAGTACTTC. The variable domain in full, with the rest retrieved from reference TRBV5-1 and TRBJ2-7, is KAGVTQTPRYLIKTRGQQVTLSCSPISGHRSVSWYQQTPGQGLQFLFEYFSETQRNKGNFPGRFSGRQFSNSRSEMNVSTLELGDSALYLCASTPPGGEQYFGPGTRLTVT.